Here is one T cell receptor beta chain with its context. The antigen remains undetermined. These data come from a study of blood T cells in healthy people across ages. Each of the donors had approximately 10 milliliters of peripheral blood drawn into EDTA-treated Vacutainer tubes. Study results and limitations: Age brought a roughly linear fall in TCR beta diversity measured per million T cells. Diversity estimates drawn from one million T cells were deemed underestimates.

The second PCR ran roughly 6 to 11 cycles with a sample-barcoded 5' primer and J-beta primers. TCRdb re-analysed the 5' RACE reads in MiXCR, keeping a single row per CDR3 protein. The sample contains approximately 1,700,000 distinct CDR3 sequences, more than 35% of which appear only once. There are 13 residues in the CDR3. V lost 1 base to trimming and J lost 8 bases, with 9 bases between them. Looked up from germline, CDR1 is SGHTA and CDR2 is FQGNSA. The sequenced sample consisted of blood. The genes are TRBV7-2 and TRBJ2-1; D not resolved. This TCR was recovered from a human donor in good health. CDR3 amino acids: CASSLEGRHEQFF. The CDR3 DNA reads TGTGCCAGCAGCTTAGAGGGTAGACATGAGCAGTTCTTC. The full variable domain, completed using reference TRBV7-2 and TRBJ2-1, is GAGVSQSPSNKVTEKGKDVELRCDPISGHTALYWYRQSLGQGLEFLIYFQGNSAPDKSGLPSDRFSAERTGGSVSTLTIQRTQQEDSAVYLCASSLEGRHEQFFGPGTRLTVL.